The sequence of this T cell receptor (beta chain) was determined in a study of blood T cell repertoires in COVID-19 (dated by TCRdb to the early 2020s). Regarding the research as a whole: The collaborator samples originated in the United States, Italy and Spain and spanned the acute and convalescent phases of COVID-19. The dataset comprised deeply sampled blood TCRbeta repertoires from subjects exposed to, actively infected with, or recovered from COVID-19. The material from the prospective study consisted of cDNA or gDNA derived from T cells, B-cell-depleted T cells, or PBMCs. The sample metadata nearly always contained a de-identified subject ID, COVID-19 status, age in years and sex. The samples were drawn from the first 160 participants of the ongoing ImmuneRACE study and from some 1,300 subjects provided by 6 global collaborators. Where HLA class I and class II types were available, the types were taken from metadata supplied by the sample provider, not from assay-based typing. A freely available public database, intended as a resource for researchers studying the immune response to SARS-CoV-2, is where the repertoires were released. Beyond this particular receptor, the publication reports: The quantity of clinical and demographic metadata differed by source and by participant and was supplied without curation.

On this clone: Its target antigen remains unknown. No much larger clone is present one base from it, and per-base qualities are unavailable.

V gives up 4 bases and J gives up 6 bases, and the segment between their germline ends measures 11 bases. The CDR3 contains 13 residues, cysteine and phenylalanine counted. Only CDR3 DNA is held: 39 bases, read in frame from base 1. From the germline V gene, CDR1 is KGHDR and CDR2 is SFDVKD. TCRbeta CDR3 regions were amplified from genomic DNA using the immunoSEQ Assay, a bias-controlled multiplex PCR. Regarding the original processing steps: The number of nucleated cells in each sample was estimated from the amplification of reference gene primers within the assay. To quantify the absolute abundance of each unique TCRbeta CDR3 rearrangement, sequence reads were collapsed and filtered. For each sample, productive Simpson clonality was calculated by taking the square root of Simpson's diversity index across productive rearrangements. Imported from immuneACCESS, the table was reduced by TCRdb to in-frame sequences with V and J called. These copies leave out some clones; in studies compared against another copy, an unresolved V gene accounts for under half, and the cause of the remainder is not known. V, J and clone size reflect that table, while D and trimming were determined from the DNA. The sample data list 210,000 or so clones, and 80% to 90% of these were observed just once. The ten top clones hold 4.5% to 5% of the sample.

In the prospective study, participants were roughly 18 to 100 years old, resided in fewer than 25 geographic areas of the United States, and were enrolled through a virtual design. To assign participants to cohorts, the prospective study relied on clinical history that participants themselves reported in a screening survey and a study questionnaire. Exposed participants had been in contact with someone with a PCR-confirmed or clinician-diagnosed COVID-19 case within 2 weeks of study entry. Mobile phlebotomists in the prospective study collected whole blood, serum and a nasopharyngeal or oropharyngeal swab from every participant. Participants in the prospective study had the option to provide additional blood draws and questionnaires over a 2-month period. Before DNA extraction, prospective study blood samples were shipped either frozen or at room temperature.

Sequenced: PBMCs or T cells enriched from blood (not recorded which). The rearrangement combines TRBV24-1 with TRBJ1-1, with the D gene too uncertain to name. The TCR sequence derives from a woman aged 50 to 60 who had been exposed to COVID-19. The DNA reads TGTGCCACCAGTGACAACACCCTCCCTGAAGCTTTCTTT. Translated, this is CATSDNTLPEAFF.